This TCR beta chain was sequenced during a study of shared clonotypes between healthy human individuals. The germline V gene has CDR1 MNHNY and CDR2 SVGAGI (reference sequence). V was clipped by 4 bases and J by 2 bases, with 12 bases between them. The CDR3 consists of 14 residues. On this clone: Its antigen remains unknown.

It was at deep level that the assay was run. About 30,000 T cell genomes (roughly 190 ng DNA) went into each sorted-subset replicate. Using immunoSEQ multiplex PCR, the repertoire was profiled, and TCRdb retains in-frame clones only, with some absent. The data show some 1.5 million clones, roughly 95% seen once. General study findings and limits: How much donors shared clonotypes was expected to be affected by sequencing depth.

This rearrangement joins TRBV6-6 to TRBJ2-7; no reliable D call. What was sequenced was naive CD4+ T cells sorted from blood. Subset defined: CD45RA+ positively selected. This TCR came from a man aged 30 to 39 in good health. CDR3 in DNA: TGTGCCAGCAGTTCGCGAGGCAGAGCCTACGAGCAGTACTTC. Amino acid sequence: CASSSRGRAYEQYF.